The 25 T cell receptor beta chains presented below share a single source sample, sequenced in a study of vaccination effects on CD4 cells after COVID-19. The repertoire was sequenced with immunoSEQ multiplex PCR; TCRdb's copy has only in-frame clones and lacks some. In the table there are more than 35,000 clones, more than 60% of which are singletons. Their target antigens are unknown. Before sequencing took place, the ViraFEST assay used viral peptide pools to expand antigen-specific CD4+ T cells. Researchers isolated CD4+ T cells once approximately eleven days of culture had elapsed. Between March and December 2020, the person had a SARS-CoV-2 infection that PCR confirmed. Material: CD4+ T cells from PBMCs cultured with a peptide pool, obtained before COVID-19 vaccination. These receptors originate from a human donor who had a prior SARS-CoV-2 infection.

This clone was detected a few times. This rearrangement joins TRBV5-5 to TRBJ2-1; D unresolved. The CDR3 extends over 13 amino acids. In germline, CDR1 is SGHKS, CDR2 YYEKEE (reference sequence). Trimming stripped 2 bases from V and 7 bases from J, with 10 bases between. CDR3 residues: CASSFLVWNEQFF. CDR3 in DNA: TGTGCCAGCAGCTTCCTAGTTTGGAATGAGCAGTTCTTC.

The rearrangement links TRBV12-3 or TRBV12-4 to TRBJ2-2; D ambiguous. This CDR3 has 13 residues. Between the trimmed V and J ends, which lost 8 bases and 3 bases, there was a span of 10 bases. The DNA for the CDR3 is TGTGCCAGCCGCGCGTATGACACCGGGGAGCTGTTTTTT. Its translation: CASRAYDTGELFF.

The chain has TRBV11-3 and TRBJ2-7, with 7 bases aligning to TRBD2. The CDR3 contains 19 residues. The J segment lost 4 bases and the V segment lost 5 bases, leaving 23 bases of the junction unmatched. Germline V gene data show CDR1 as SGHNT and CDR2 as YENEEA. CDR3 in amino acids: CASSPTWNPSGGQIYEQYF. The CDR3 bases are TGTGCCAGCAGCCCTACGTGGAACCCCTCGGGAGGACAAATTTACGAGCAGTACTTC.

The rearrangement links TRBV19 to TRBJ2-4; 9 bases fit TRBD1. The CDR3 length is 16 residues. Germline CDR1 reads LNHDA; CDR2 reads SQIVND (reference sequence). The junction had 10 bases not matched to a gene; V was cut back by 8 bases and J by 2 bases. The CDR3: CASHDIGQGTKNIQYF. The CDR3 nucleotides are TGTGCCAGTCACGACATTGGACAGGGGACCAAAAACATTCAGTACTTC.

This clone was found a few times. The rearrangement uses TRBV5-4 and TRBJ2-1, with 7 bases aligning to TRBD2. Per germline, CDR1 SGHNT and CDR2 YYREEE (reference sequence). J lost 9 bases, V lost 4 bases, and 7 bases had no gene match. This CDR3 region has 13 residues. The CDR3 coding sequence is TGTGCCAGCAGCCATCAGGGAGGGCTTGAGCAGTTCTTC. Its translation is CASSHQGGLEQFF. The whole variable domain, filled in from reference TRBV5-4 and TRBJ2-1, reads ETGVTQSPTHLIKTRGQQVTLRCSSQSGHNTVSWYQQALGQGPQFIFQYYREEENGRGNFPPRFSGLQFPNYSSELNVNALELDDSALYLCASSHQGGLEQFFGPGTRLTVL.

Notes on this clone: One end of the junction is discordant with germline, which a read error may explain. This chain connects TRBV18 to TRBJ1-2; no firm D call. Germline V gives CDR1 KGHSH, CDR2 LQKENI. The CDR3 consists of 14 residues. The CDR3, as DNA: TGTGCCAGCACACCTCGGGCCATTTGGGGTGGCTACACCTTC. Its translation: CASTPRAIWGGYTF.

This clone was recorded a few times. The chain combines TRBV9 with TRBJ2-1; TRBD2 is a possible D gene (5 bases). CDR1 SGDLS and CDR2 YYNGEE come from the germline V gene. This CDR3 is built from 13 residues. V shed 1 base and J shed 5 bases, with 7 bases lying between them. In DNA form, the CDR3 reads TGTGCCAGCAGCGTACTAGCCGACAATGAGCAGTTCTTC. It codes for CASSVLADNEQFF.

This clone has a handful of counts. The rearrangement joins TRBV9 to TRBJ1-2; D is unclear. V lost 4 bases to trimming and J lost 8 bases, with 15 bases between them. Germline lookup yields CDR1 SGDLS and CDR2 YYNGEE. The CDR3 is 13 amino acids. CDR3 region: CASSLDGKGGYTF. CDR3 bases: TGTGCCAGCAGCCTGGACGGCAAAGGGGGCTACACCTTC.

The rearrangement links TRBV6-1 to TRBJ2-5; 7 nucleotides agree with TRBD2. The DNA matches TRBJ2-7 better at its end, which makes the J call doubtful. Germline V gives CDR1 MNHNS, CDR2 SASEGT. The CDR3 extends over 14 amino acids. DNA of the CDR3: TGTGCCAGCAGTGAAGTAGCGGGCTCCTACGAGCAGTACTTC. The encoded protein is CASSEVAGSYEQYF.

This clone was counted a few times. This chain's CDR3 is CASREQGLDGYTF. The CDR3 region has the DNA TGTGCCAGCAGGGAACAGGGGTTAGATGGCTACACCTTC. The chain is built from TRBV5-4 and TRBJ1-2; TRBD1 matches at 7 bases. J lost 6 bases, V lost 5 bases, and 7 bases had no gene match. CDR3 size: 13 residues. Germline V gene data show CDR1 as SGHNT and CDR2 as YYREEE (reference sequence).

The chain carries TRBV9 and TRBJ2-2; 10 bases align to TRBD2. This CDR3 region has 19 residues. Looked up from germline, CDR1 is SGDLS and CDR2 is YYNGEE. Unmatched junction bases numbered 13, after V lost 0 bases and J lost 5 bases. CDR3 residues: CASSVVSLGSSGSTGELFF. CDR3 nucleotides: TGTGCCAGCAGCGTAGTTTCCTTGGGGTCTAGCGGGAGTACCGGGGAGCTGTTTTTT.

The J gene is TRBJ1-1, the V gene TRBV5-1; perhaps TRBD1 as D (5 bases). The V end lost 1 base, the J end lost 5 bases, and 12 bases lay between the germline ends. The CDR3 spans 14 residues. CDR1 is SGHRS, CDR2 YFSETQ, per germline. CDR3 residues: CASSLQGWGTEAFF. The CDR3 DNA is TGCGCCAGCAGCTTGCAGGGATGGGGAACTGAAGCTTTCTTT. Filled out from reference TRBV5-1 and TRBJ1-1, the complete variable domain reads KAGVTQTPRYLIKTRGQQVTLSCSPISGHRSVSWYQQTPGQGLQFLFEYFSETQRNKGNFPGRFSGRQFSNSRSEMNVSTLELGDSALYLCASSLQGWGTEAFFGQGTRLTVV.

The chain carries TRBV5-1 and TRBJ2-3; D is unclear. Trimming took off 7 bases at V and 4 bases at J, with 16 bases between the two ends. This CDR3 has 14 amino acids. CDR1 is SGHRS and CDR2 is YFSETQ in the germline V gene. CDR3 in amino acids: CASGLGVSPDTQYF. The CDR3 DNA reads as TGCGCCAGCGGCCTTGGAGTTAGTCCAGATACGCAGTATTTT.

This chain uses TRBV6-5 with TRBJ2-4; D may be TRBD1 (6 bases). Trimming took off 5 bases at V and 2 bases at J, with 10 bases between the two ends. There are 14 residues in the CDR3. Germline assignment: CDR1 MNHEY and CDR2 SVGAGI. CDR3 loop: CASSPQGTKNIQYF. CDR3 coding DNA: TGTGCCAGCAGTCCACAGGGAACCAAAAACATTCAGTACTTC.

The chain combines TRBV10-2 with TRBJ2-6, with D uncertain. The CDR3 runs to 17 residues. V was shortened by 1 base and J by 0 bases, with 10 bases between the two germline ends. CDR1 WSHSY and CDR2 SAAADI come from the germline V gene. The CDR3 DNA reads as TGCGCCAGCAGTGAGTATTACGGAGCCTCTGGGGCCAACGTCCTGACTTTC. This encodes CASSEYYGASGANVLTF.

This clone has just a few counts. V and J are TRBV4-1 and TRBJ2-1; tentative D call: TRBD2 (5 bases). Trimming took off 1 base at V and 13 bases at J, with 14 bases between the two ends. CDR1 and CDR2 from the germline V gene are MGHRA and YSYEKL. This CDR3 region has 13 residues. The CDR3 bases are TGCGCCAGCAGCCAAGTTGCTAGCCCAGCTCAGTTCTTC. Protein: CASSQVASPAQFF.

The chain couples TRBV5-1 to TRBJ2-1, with 11 bases lining up with TRBD2. With V trimmed by 2 bases and J by 6 bases, 13 bases remained unmatched. Germline V gene data show CDR1 as SGHRS and CDR2 as YFSETQ. The length of the CDR3 is 18 residues. The CDR3, as DNA: TGCGCCAGCAGCTTTAGAACTAGTAGCGGGGGGGCCCGCAATGAGCAGTTCTTC. Translation gives CASSFRTSSGGARNEQFF.

The chain employs TRBV14 and TRBJ1-1, with D perhaps TRBD1 (6 bases). CDR3 length: 12 amino acids. Trimming shortened V by 4 bases and J by 9 bases, and 12 bases separated the two germline ends. CDR1 SGHDN and CDR2 FVKESK come from the germline V gene. CDR3 protein: CASSRPTGKAFF. DNA for the CDR3: TGTGCCAGCAGCCGACCTACAGGGAAAGCTTTCTTT.

The rearrangement uses TRBV12-3 or TRBV12-4 and TRBJ2-4, with D unresolved. This CDR3 is 13 amino acids long. Deletions cut 1 base from V and 8 bases from J, with 9 bases between. CDR3 sequence reads: CASSLGTIHIQYF. In nucleotides, the CDR3 is TGTGCCAGCAGTTTAGGAACTATCCACATTCAGTACTTC.

The chain combines TRBV7-2 with TRBJ2-5; 9 nucleotides match TRBD1. V gave up 4 bases and J gave up 4 bases; unmatched junction bases: 4. The CDR3 has 14 amino acids. The germline V gene has CDR1 SGHTA and CDR2 FQGNSA. The CDR3 loop reads CASSYGTGLETQYF. As DNA, the CDR3 is TGTGCCAGCAGCTACGGGACAGGGTTAGAGACCCAGTACTTC.

The rearrangement joins TRBV3-1 (or the pseudogene TRBV3-2) to TRBJ2-5; D not certain. The CDR3 runs 16 residues. Looked up from germline, CDR1 is LGHDT and CDR2 is YNNKEL (reference sequence). V lost 4 bases, J lost 9 bases, and 24 bases lay in between. The CDR3 sequence is CASSPTTGSRPSAQYF. CDR3 DNA sequence: TGTGCCAGCAGCCCGACAACGGGTAGCCGACCCTCGGCCCAGTACTTC.

The chain joins TRBV18 to TRBJ2-2; either TRBD1 or TRBD2 may fit D (5 bases each). This CDR3 spans 13 amino acids. Germline loops: CDR1 KGHSH, CDR2 LQKENI. Trimming took off 1 base at V and 6 bases at J, with 6 bases between the two ends. The CDR3 loop is CASSPQGPGELFF. CDR3 nucleotides: TGTGCCAGCTCACCACAGGGACCCGGGGAGCTGTTTTTT.

This chain connects TRBV5-6 to TRBJ1-1; D unclear. CDR1 and CDR2 from the germline V gene are SGHDT and YYEEEE. The CDR3 runs 13 residues. V was cut by 1 base and J by 0 bases, with 4 bases left in between. The CDR3 spells CASSLLLNTEAFF. CDR3 in DNA: TGTGCCAGCAGCTTGCTTCTGAACACTGAAGCTTTCTTT.

There are a few counts of this clone. CDR3 residues: CASGQTSGLTGELFF. The CDR3 bases are TGTGCCAGCGGACAGACTAGCGGCCTCACCGGGGAGCTGTTTTTT. The V and J genes are TRBV7-2 and TRBJ2-2, with 9 bases identical to TRBD2. V gave up 8 bases and J gave up 4 bases; unmatched junction bases: 8. Germline values: CDR1 SGHTA, CDR2 FQGNSA. The CDR3 sequence is 15 residues long.

This sequence joins TRBV7-6 and TRBJ2-5; 7 bases fit TRBD1. This CDR3 has 16 residues. The germline V gene has CDR1 SGHVS and CDR2 FNYEAQ. V was clipped by 5 bases and J by 0 bases; unmatched bases: 9. CDR3 in amino acids: CASSPPGGSYQETQYF. CDR3 DNA sequence: TGTGCCAGCAGCCCCCCAGGGGGATCGTACCAAGAGACCCAGTACTTC.